This TCR beta chain was obtained from a study of CD8 T cells in Susac syndrome. It was treatment-naive patients with stable or active relapsing-remitting disease who made up the multiple sclerosis controls. Isolation of CD8+ and CD4+ T cells was performed negatively, whereas enrichment of TEMRA cells was done by FACS. The CDR3 totals 15 residues. Germline V lookup: CDR1 SQVTM, CDR2 ANQGSEA. The trim removed 7 bases at V and 4 bases at J, leaving 11 bases unmatched. The RNA input was 0.5 to 1 ug, and it was reverse transcribed with random hexamers. Multiplex immunoSEQ PCR targeted 54 Vbeta and 13 Jbeta TCR beta segments. TCRdb recomputed calls from the immunoSEQ multiplex PCR reads with MiXCR, one row per CDR3 protein. Of hundreds of thousands of distinct CDR3 sequences in the sample, roughly 95% were seen once.

Sequencing was performed on CD4+ T cells from PBMCs. The chain uses TRBV29-1 and TRBJ2-3; 10 bases agree with TRBD2. This TCR came from a human donor with multiple sclerosis. The CDR3 nucleotides are TGCAGCGCCGACAAAGCGGGAGGGTCCCCAGATACGCAGTATTTT. This sequence encodes CSADKAGGSPDTQYF.